A selection of T cell receptor beta chains follows, all from one sample in a study of blood T cell repertoires in COVID-19. Only in-frame clones appear in the TCRdb table, and some are missing; sequencing was by immunoSEQ multiplex PCR. The table records approximately 130,000 clones, 80% to 85% of them present only once. The sample was peripheral blood. Receptors originate from a woman in her sixties or seventies with active or convalescent COVID-19. CDR3s include the opening cysteine and the closing phenylalanine or tryptophan.

v_call: TRBV12-3/TRBV12-4; cdr3_length: 13; cdr3_aa: CASSLGGQETQYF
v_call: TRBV28; cdr3_length: 12; cdr3_aa: CASSYQGAPAFF
v_call: TRBV28; cdr3_length: 15; cdr3_aa: CASRPLGTGNYGYTF
v_call: TRBV6-1; cdr3_length: 17; cdr3_aa: CASSEGRGREAYNEQFF
v_call: TRBV24-1; cdr3_length: 18; cdr3_aa: CATSGPGTSGGSTDTQYF
v_call: TRBV4-3; cdr3_length: 18; cdr3_aa: CASSQGLAGGGSSYEQYF
v_call: TRBV5-1; cdr3_length: 15; cdr3_aa: CASSLGVGRDYGYTF
v_call: TRBV3-1/TRBV3-2; cdr3_length: 15; cdr3_aa: CASSQAHALSTEAFF
v_call: TRBV4-1; cdr3_length: 15; cdr3_aa: CASSQDNRAPEKLFF
v_call: TRBV27; cdr3_length: 19; cdr3_aa: CASSLKGMTGGTYNSPLHF
v_call: TRBV7-2; cdr3_length: 15; cdr3_aa: CASSATSGNYNEQFF
v_call: TRBV27; cdr3_length: 13; cdr3_aa: CASTSGGDEKLFF
v_call: TRBV6-6; cdr3_length: 12; cdr3_aa: CASRSSGNTIYF
v_call: TRBV3-1/TRBV3-2; cdr3_length: 13; cdr3_aa: CASAGRENTEAFF
v_call: TRBV11-2; cdr3_length: 11; cdr3_aa: CASGTAYEQYF
v_call: TRBV11-2; cdr3_length: 16; cdr3_aa: CASSAGPGPGNEKLFF
v_call: TRBV19; cdr3_length: 13; cdr3_aa: CASSGLRGETQYF
v_call: TRBV25-1; cdr3_length: 11; cdr3_aa: CASALVDTQYF
v_call: TRBV5-8; cdr3_length: 16; cdr3_aa: CASSLVLAGSAGELFF
v_call: TRBV28; cdr3_length: 17; cdr3_aa: CASSPPGQGAPGQPQHF
v_call: TRBV5-1; cdr3_length: 13; cdr3_aa: CASSLFSQETQYF
v_call: TRBV28; cdr3_length: 17; cdr3_aa: CASSFPPLAASTDTQYF
v_call: TRBV6-2/TRBV6-3; cdr3_length: 15; cdr3_aa: CASSLHSLRNQPQHF
v_call: TRBV4-3; cdr3_length: 16; cdr3_aa: CASSQDLAGDGGELFF
v_call: TRBV7-8; cdr3_length: 15; cdr3_aa: CASSPLAGGRGEQYF
v_call: TRBV6-5; cdr3_length: 15; cdr3_aa: CASSYSRGGADGYTF
v_call: TRBV5-8; cdr3_length: 15; cdr3_aa: CASSYTSSTNYGYTF
v_call: TRBV18; cdr3_length: 14; cdr3_aa: CASSPTGSEHGYTF
v_call: TRBV30; cdr3_length: 17; cdr3_aa: CAWSASRTSRVQDEQFF
v_call: TRBV9; cdr3_length: 15; cdr3_aa: CASSVGAAYYNEQFF
v_call: TRBV2; cdr3_length: 14; cdr3_aa: CASSESGYTDTQYF
v_call: TRBV28; cdr3_length: 15; cdr3_aa: CASRDRTGRIYGYTF
v_call: TRBV12-3/TRBV12-4; cdr3_length: 13; cdr3_aa: CASSFGGSSGYTF
v_call: TRBV28; cdr3_length: 14; cdr3_aa: CASSLQAGADTQYF
v_call: TRBV7-9; cdr3_length: 13; cdr3_aa: CASSLARVNTIYF
v_call: TRBV6-5; cdr3_length: 14; cdr3_aa: CASSPGTSVYEQYF
v_call: TRBV4-3; cdr3_length: 15; cdr3_aa: CASSQEALGYNEQFF
v_call: TRBV25-1; cdr3_length: 14; cdr3_aa: CASTPTGGSTEAFF
v_call: TRBV12-3/TRBV12-4; cdr3_length: 12; cdr3_aa: CASTPTGTEAFF
v_call: TRBV5-4; cdr3_length: 15; cdr3_aa: CASSMDRGRTGELFF
v_call: TRBV10-3; cdr3_length: 15; cdr3_aa: CAITPSGGGGYGYTF
v_call: TRBV28; cdr3_length: 15; cdr3_aa: CASSSHRDRVPEAFF
v_call: TRBV6-5; cdr3_length: 14; cdr3_aa: CASSSPRDKETQYF
v_call: TRBV10-3; cdr3_length: 10; cdr3_aa: CATYNEKLFF
v_call: TRBV7-9; cdr3_length: 13; cdr3_aa: CASSPSSSYEQYF
v_call: TRBV11-1; cdr3_length: 16; cdr3_aa: CASSPNAVAGGNIQYF
v_call: TRBV5-1; cdr3_length: 13; cdr3_aa: CASRGQLNTEAFF
v_call: TRBV4-3; cdr3_length: 15; cdr3_aa: CASSQAGAGANVLTF
v_call: TRBV2; cdr3_length: 16; cdr3_aa: CASSPRTGDYNSPLHF
v_call: TRBV5-5; cdr3_length: 15; cdr3_aa: CASSLVVSTDQPQHF
v_call: TRBV27; cdr3_length: 16; cdr3_aa: CASSPLTGGNNSPLHF
v_call: TRBV18; cdr3_length: 13; cdr3_aa: CASSPPLEETQYF
v_call: TRBV5-1; cdr3_length: 14; cdr3_aa: CASSLGTGDTPAFF
v_call: TRBV30; cdr3_length: 16; cdr3_aa: CAWSARGTLGGYGYTF
v_call: TRBV19; cdr3_length: 14; cdr3_aa: CASSTPPLDEAQHF
v_call: TRBV19; cdr3_length: 15; cdr3_aa: CASSIQGRLNTEAFF
v_call: TRBV9; cdr3_length: 16; cdr3_aa: CASSASSGGATDTQYF
v_call: TRBV27; cdr3_length: 15; cdr3_aa: CASAASGGAGDTQYF
v_call: TRBV11-2; cdr3_length: 15; cdr3_aa: CASSWNRGVTYEQYF